These T cell receptor beta chains were read from a single sample in a study of T cells expressing NK-cell markers. For each CDR3 protein, TCRdb gives one entry from its re-call of the 5' RACE reads, without DNA. The sample features about 460,000 distinct CDR3 sequences, with roughly 1.4% in its top ten. The specimen was blood T cells: a sorted CD56 or NKG2C T cell subset, CD4+ or CD8+ T cells, or bulk PBMC T cells (not recorded which). The receptor source for this set is a woman aged 45-65 years in good health. CDR3s include the opening cysteine and the closing phenylalanine or tryptophan. Each record gives: V gene, J gene, CDR3 protein.

v_call: TRBV11-3; j_call: TRBJ2-2; cdr3_aa: CASHTTGLAGKSNTGELFF
v_call: TRBV11-3; j_call: TRBJ2-1; cdr3_aa: CASSSSGLGQGVTPLRQFF
v_call: TRBV7-9; j_call: TRBJ1-1; cdr3_aa: CASSLGTGGRAFF
v_call: TRBV12-3/TRBV12-4; j_call: TRBJ2-1; cdr3_aa: CASTLGTLNEQFF
v_call: TRBV24-1; j_call: TRBJ2-3; cdr3_aa: CATSDITGGADTQYF
v_call: TRBV7-9; j_call: TRBJ1-1; cdr3_aa: CASSFSRVGTEAFF
v_call: TRBV5-1; j_call: TRBJ2-5; cdr3_aa: CASSLGAGTGGAETQYF
v_call: TRBV4-2; j_call: TRBJ2-2; cdr3_aa: CASSRGGDNTGELFF
v_call: TRBV6-2/TRBV6-3; j_call: TRBJ2-1; cdr3_aa: CASSELAGPYNEQFF
v_call: TRBV29-1; j_call: TRBJ2-5; cdr3_aa: CSVVGGPRETQYF
v_call: TRBV5-1; j_call: TRBJ1-2; cdr3_aa: CASSLQGSNYGYTF